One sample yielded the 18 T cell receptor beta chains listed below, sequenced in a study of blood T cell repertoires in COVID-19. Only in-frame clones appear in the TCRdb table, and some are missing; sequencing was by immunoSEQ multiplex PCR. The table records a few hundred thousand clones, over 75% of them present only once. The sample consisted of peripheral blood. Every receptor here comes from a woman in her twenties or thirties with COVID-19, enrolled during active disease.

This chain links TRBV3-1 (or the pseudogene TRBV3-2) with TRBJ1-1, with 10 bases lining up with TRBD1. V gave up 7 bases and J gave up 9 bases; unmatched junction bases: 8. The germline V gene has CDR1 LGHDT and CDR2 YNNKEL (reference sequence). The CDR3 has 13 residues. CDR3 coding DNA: TGTGCCAGCACCGACAGGGGGCGACGAAAAGCTTTCTTT. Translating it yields CASTDRGRRKAFF.

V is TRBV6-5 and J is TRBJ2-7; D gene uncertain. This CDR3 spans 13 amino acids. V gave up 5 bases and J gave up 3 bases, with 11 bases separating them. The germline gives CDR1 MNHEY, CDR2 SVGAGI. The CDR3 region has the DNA TGTGCCAGCAGTATTACGGTTAACTACGAGCAGTACTTC. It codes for CASSITVNYEQYF.

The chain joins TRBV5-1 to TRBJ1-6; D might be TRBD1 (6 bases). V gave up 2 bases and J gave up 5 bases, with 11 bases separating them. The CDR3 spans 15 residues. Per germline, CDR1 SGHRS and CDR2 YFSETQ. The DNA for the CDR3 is TGCGCCAGCAGCTTAACAGGGAATAATAATTCACCCCTCCACTTT. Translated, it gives CASSLTGNNNSPLHF.

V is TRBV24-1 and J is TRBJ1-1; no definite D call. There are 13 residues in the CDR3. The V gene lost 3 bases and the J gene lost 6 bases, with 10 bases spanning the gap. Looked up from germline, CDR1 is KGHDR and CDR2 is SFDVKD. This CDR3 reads CATSDRRSPEAFF. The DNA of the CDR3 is TGTGCCACCAGTGATAGGAGGAGTCCTGAAGCTTTCTTT.

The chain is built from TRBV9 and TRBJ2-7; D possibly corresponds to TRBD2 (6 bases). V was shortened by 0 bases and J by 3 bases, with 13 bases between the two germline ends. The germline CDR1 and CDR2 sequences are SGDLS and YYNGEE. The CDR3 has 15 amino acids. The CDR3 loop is CASSVGGGPNYEQYF. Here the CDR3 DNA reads TGTGCCAGCAGCGTAGGTGGAGGGCCCAACTACGAGCAGTACTTC.

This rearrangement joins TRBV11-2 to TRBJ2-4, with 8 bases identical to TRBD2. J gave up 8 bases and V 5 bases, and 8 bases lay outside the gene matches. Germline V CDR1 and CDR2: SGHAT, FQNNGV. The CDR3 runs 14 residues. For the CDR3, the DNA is TGTGCCAGCAGCGGAAGCGGGGGCTTGGACATTCAGTACTTC. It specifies CASSGSGGLDIQYF.

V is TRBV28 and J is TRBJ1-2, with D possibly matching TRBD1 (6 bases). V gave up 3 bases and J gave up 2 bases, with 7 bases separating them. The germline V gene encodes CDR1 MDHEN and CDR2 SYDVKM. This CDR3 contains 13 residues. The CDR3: CASSFTGNYGYTF. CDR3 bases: TGTGCCAGCAGTTTCACAGGGAACTATGGCTACACCTTC.

Written as DNA, the CDR3 is TGTGCCAGCAGCTTCTTACCCGAGACAGATACGCAGTATTTT. It codes for CASSFLPETDTQYF. The chain joins TRBV7-9 to TRBJ2-3; D gene ambiguous. The CDR3 consists of 14 residues. CDR1 is SEHNR and CDR2 is FQNEAQ in the germline V gene (reference sequence). Between the trimmed V and J ends, which lost 3 bases and 3 bases, there was a span of 10 bases.

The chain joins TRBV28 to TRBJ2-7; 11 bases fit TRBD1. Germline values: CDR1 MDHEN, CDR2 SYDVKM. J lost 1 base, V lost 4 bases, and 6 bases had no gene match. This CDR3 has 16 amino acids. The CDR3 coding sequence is TGTGCCAGCAGTTCTGTGGGGACAGGGGGGTCCTACGAGCAGTACTTC. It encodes CASSSVGTGGSYEQYF.

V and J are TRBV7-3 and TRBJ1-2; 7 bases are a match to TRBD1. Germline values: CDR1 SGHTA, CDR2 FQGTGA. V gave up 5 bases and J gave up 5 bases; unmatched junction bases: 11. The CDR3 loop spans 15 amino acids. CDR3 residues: CASSLPRQGGYGYTF. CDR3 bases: TGTGCCAGCAGCCTCCCCCGACAGGGAGGTTATGGCTACACCTTC.

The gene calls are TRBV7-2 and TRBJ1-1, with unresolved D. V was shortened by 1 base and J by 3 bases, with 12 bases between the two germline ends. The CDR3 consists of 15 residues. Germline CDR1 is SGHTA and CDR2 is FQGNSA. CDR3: CASSLERVDDTEAFF. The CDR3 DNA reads TGTGCCAGCAGCTTAGAGCGGGTCGACGACACTGAAGCTTTCTTT.

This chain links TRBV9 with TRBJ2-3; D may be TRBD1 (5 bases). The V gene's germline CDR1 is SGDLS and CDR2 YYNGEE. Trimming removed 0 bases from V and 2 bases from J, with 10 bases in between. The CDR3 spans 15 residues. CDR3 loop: CASSVGGRFTDTQYF. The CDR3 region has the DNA TGTGCCAGCAGCGTAGGGGGCAGATTCACAGATACGCAGTATTTT. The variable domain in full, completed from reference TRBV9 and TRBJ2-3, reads DSGVTQTPKHLITATGQRVTLRCSPRSGDLSVYWYQQSLDQGLQFLIQYYNGEERAKGNILERFSAQQFPDLHSELNLSSLELGDSALYFCASSVGGRFTDTQYFGPGTRLTVL.

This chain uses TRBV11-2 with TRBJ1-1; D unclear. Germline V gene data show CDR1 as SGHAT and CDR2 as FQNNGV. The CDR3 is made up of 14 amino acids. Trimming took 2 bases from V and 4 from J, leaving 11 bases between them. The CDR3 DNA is TGTGCCAGCAGCTTACGGAGGAGGACCACTGAAGCTTTCTTT. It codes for CASSLRRRTTEAFF.

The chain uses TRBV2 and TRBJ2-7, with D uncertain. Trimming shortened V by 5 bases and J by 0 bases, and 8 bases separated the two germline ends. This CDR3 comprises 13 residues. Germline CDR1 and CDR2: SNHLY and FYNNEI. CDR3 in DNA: TGTGCCAGCAGTCCAGATTTCTCCTACGAGCAGTACTTC. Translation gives CASSPDFSYEQYF. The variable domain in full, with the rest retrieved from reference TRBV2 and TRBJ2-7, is EPEVTQTPSHQVTQMGQEVILRCVPISNHLYFYWYRQILGQKVEFLVSFYNNEISEKSEIFDDQFSVERPDGSNFTLKIRSTKLEDSAMYFCASSPDFSYEQYFGPGTRLTVT.

The chain's CDR3 is CASLQGSTGELFF. In DNA form, the CDR3 reads TGCGCCAGTCTACAGGGATCCACCGGGGAGCTGTTTTTT. V is TRBV5-1 and J is TRBJ2-2; weak D call: TRBD1 (6 bases). This CDR3 has 13 amino acids. V was clipped by 8 bases and J by 4 bases, with 12 bases between them. Germline CDR1 and CDR2: SGHRS and YFSETQ.

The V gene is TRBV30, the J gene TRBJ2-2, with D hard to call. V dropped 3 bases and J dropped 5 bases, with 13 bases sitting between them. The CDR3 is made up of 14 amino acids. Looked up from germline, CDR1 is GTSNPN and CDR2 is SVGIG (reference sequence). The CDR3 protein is CAWSPRLVTGELFF. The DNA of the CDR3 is TGTGCCTGGAGCCCTAGACTGGTAACCGGGGAGCTGTTTTTT. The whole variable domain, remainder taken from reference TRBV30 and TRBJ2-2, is SQTIHQWPATLVQPVGSPLSLECTVEGTSNPNLYWYRQAAGRGLQLLFYSVGIGQISSEVPQNLSASRPQDRQFILSSKKLLLSDSGFYLCAWSPRLVTGELFFGEGSRLTVL.

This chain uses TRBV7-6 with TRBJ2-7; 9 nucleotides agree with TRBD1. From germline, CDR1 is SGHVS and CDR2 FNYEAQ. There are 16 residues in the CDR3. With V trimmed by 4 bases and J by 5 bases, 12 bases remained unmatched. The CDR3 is CASSSTPGQGVNEQYF. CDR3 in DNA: TGTGCCAGCAGCTCGACCCCGGGACAGGGTGTCAACGAGCAGTACTTC.

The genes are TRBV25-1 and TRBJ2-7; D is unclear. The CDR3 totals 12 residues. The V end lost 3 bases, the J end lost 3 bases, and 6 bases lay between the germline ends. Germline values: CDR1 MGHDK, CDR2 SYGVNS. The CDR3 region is CASSDPNYEQYF. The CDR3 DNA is TGTGCCAGCAGTGATCCAAACTACGAGCAGTACTTC.